The clone carrying this T cell receptor beta chain was observed many times. Its antigen remains unidentified. V lost 2 bases and J 2 bases, leaving 7 bases between the germline ends. Looked up from germline, CDR1 is SGHRS and CDR2 is YFSETQ. This CDR3 is built from 13 residues. This sample stems from a study of blood T cells in healthy people across ages. Findings of the study overall: When set beside aged donors, long-lived donors presented more naive CD4+ cells and higher diversity.

Together with a sample-barcoded 5' primer, a J-beta primer mix was included in a second PCR lasting about 7 to 11 cycles. TCRdb analysed the 5' RACE reads with MiXCR anew, one entry per CDR3 protein. This sample has roughly 640,000 distinct CDR3 sequences, with 25% to 35% found just once. Sequenced sample: blood. V is TRBV5-1 and J is TRBJ1-1; unclear D gene. The source is a woman older than 75 in good health. As DNA, the CDR3 is TGCGCCAGCAGCTTAGCCGTTAACACTGAAGCTTTCTTT. Amino acid sequence: CASSLAVNTEAFF.